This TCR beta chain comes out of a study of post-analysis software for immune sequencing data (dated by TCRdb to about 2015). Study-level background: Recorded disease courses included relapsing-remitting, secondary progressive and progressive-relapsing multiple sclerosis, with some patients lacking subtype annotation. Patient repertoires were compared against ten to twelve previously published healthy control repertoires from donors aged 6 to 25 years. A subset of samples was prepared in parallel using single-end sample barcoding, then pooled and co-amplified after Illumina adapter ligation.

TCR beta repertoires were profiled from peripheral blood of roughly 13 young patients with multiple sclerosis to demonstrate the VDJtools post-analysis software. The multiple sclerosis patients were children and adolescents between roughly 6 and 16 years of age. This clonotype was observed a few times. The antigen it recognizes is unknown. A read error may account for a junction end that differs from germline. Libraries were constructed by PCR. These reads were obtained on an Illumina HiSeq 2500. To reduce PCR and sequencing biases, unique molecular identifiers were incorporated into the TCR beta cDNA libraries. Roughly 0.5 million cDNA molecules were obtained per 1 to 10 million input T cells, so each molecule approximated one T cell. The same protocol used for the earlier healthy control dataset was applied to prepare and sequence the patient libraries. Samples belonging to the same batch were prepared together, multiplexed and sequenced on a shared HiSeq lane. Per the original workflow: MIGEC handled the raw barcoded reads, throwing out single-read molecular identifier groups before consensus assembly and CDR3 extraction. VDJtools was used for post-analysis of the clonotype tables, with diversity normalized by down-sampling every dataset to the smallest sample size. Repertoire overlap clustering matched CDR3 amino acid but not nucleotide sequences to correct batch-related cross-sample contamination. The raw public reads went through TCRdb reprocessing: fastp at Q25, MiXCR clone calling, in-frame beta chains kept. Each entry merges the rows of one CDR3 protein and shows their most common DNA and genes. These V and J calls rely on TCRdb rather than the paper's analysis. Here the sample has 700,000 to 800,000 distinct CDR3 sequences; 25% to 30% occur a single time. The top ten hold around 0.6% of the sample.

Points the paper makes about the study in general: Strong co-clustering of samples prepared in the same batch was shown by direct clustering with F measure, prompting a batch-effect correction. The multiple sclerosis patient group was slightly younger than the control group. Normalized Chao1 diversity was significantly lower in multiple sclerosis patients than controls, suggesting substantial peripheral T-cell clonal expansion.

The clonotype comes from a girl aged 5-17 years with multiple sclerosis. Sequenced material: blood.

The CDR3 corresponds to CATSGSGVYNEQFF. The DNA sequence is given as TGCGCCACCTCGGGTAGCGGGGTCTACAATGAACAGTTCTTC. The sequence is built from TRBV10-2 and TRBJ2-1, with 8 bases in between that match TRBD2. CDR1 and CDR2, per the germline V gene, are WSHSY and SAAADI. Taken from cysteine to phenylalanine, the CDR3 has 14 residues. Only the CDR3 portion is preserved as DNA: 42 bases, with reading frame beginning at the first base.